This T cell receptor beta chain was observed in a study of T cells in Graves' hyperthyroidism and ophthalmopathy. V was clipped by 7 bases and J by 12 bases; unmatched bases: 20. The germline CDR1 and CDR2 sequences are MNHNS and SASEGT. The CDR3 has 18 amino acids. Authors of the study amplified TCR beta CDR3 regions from RNA transcripts. With the HTBI primer set, the TCR CDR3 went through a first round of RT-PCR. TCRdb passed the multiplex PCR reads through MiXCR, listing each CDR3 protein once. The sample lists 550,000 to 800,000 distinct CDR3 sequences, about 15% occurring once. This sequence joins TRBV6-1 and TRBJ2-1, with 14 bases identical to TRBD2. The TCR originated in a man aged 18 to 35 with Graves' hyperthyroidism. What was sequenced was blood. This CDR3 reads CASKATGTSGRVYDVQFF. CDR3 DNA sequence: TGTGCCAGCAAGGCTACCGGGACTAGCGGGAGAGTGTACGATGTGCAGTTCTTC.